This T cell receptor (beta chain) was recorded in a study of long-term antiretroviral therapy in people with HIV. The samples, holding roughly 0.95-10 million cryopreserved PBMC, were thawed before DNA extraction was carried out. Germline values: CDR1 MNHNS, CDR2 SASEGT. The ends were cut back, 7 bases at V and 2 bases at J, with 12 bases in the middle. This CDR3 is built from 14 residues. Investigators performed immunoSEQ version v3.0 at survey level. The assay was immunoSEQ multiplex PCR, and TCRdb's table has in-frame clones only and misses some. The sample shows around 28,000 clones, 85% of them seen only once.

The TCR was taken from a man aged 40-50 years with HIV. The genes are TRBV6-1 and TRBJ1-5; D is uncertain. The specimen comprised unsorted PBMCs, sampled 2.3 years after starting antiretroviral therapy. CDR3 nucleotides: TGTGCCAGCAATTTTGTCGGAGGCAATCAGCCCCAGCATTTT. This encodes CASNFVGGNQPQHF.